Reported below is one T cell receptor beta chain. The sample holds a few counts of this clone. Its antigen is unknown. Per-base qualities were not stored, and no clone one base away is much larger. The data stem from a study of blood T cell repertoires in COVID-19 (dated by TCRdb to 2020 to 2022). Study-level background: The collaborator samples originated in the United States, Italy and Spain and spanned the acute and convalescent phases of COVID-19. The prospective study material was composed of cDNA or gDNA derived from T cells, B-cell-depleted T cells, or PBMCs. The repertoires were made available in a free public database intended to serve as a resource for research on the immune response to SARS-CoV-2. The dataset comprised deeply sampled blood TCRbeta repertoires from subjects exposed to, actively infected with, or recovered from COVID-19. Sample metadata almost always included a de-identified subject ID, COVID-19 status, age in years and sex. The samples were drawn from the first 160 participants of the ongoing ImmuneRACE study and from 950 to 1,500 subjects provided by 6 global collaborators. Where HLA class I and class II types were available, the types were taken from metadata supplied by the sample provider, not from assay-based typing. General study outcomes and caveats: How much clinical and demographic metadata was included differed by source and by participant, and the metadata was provided uncurated.

The immunoSEQ Assay, a bias-controlled multiplex PCR, was used to amplify TCRbeta CDR3 regions from genomic DNA. On the authors' methods: Nucleated cell counts per sample were estimated from amplification of reference gene primers within the assay. To quantify the absolute abundance of each unique TCRbeta CDR3 rearrangement, sequence reads were collapsed and filtered. For each sample, productive Simpson clonality was calculated as the square root of Simpson's diversity index over productive rearrangements. In TCRdb, the immuneACCESS table is reduced to in-frame sequences with V and J assigned. These tables do not hold every clone; where another copy was compared, an unresolved V gene accounts for under half, and the others remain unexplained. V, J and clone size are those of that table, while D and trimming were read from the DNA. The table for this sample lists under 300,000 clones; 91% of them were counted only once. 1.2% of the sample lies in the top ten.

The CDR3, cysteine through phenylalanine, is 16 amino acids long. The kept DNA is CDR3 alone, 48 bases in frame from the first base. V is pared back by 2 bases and J by 4 bases, with 17 bases lying between the germline termini. Based on the germline V gene, the CDR1 and CDR2 sequences are MGHRA and YSYEKL. Participants in the prospective study were aged roughly 18 to 95 years, lived in under 30 United States geographic areas, and enrolled through a virtual design. Cohort assignment in the prospective study relied on participant-reported clinical history from a screening survey and a study questionnaire. In the prospective study, mobile phlebotomists collected whole blood, serum and a nasopharyngeal or oropharyngeal swab from each participant. Participants in the prospective study had the option to provide additional blood draws and questionnaires over a roughly 2-month period. Before DNA extraction, prospective study blood samples were shipped either frozen or at room temperature.

Rearrangement joined TRBV4-1 to TRBJ1-1, with the D gene uncertain. The sequence derives from a human donor in a cohort exposed to, infected with or recovered from COVID-19 (not recorded which). The donor label of this sample is uncertain. The sequencing sample was made of PBMCs or T cells enriched from blood (not recorded which). The CDR3 reads CASSQISRKGGTEAFF. The DNA sequence is TGCGCCAGCAGCCAAATAAGCAGGAAGGGAGGCACTGAAGCTTTCTTT.